This record concerns one T cell receptor beta chain sequence. Germline V gives CDR1 SGHVS, CDR2 FNYEAQ. V was clipped by 0 bases and J by 1 base, with 3 bases between them. There are 13 residues in the CDR3. The data belong to a study of blood T cell repertoires in COVID-19. The method was immunoSEQ multiplex PCR; TCRdb's version includes in-frame clones alone and lacks a portion of them. The sample has 100,000 to 150,000 clones; approximately 90% are singletons. This receptor was taken from a human donor in a cohort sampled during active COVID-19. The sample consisted of peripheral blood. The genes are TRBV7-6 and TRBJ1-1, with unresolved D. The CDR3 spells CASSLARNTEAFF. Written as DNA, the CDR3 is TGTGCCAGCAGCTTAGCCAGGAACACTGAAGCTTTCTTT.